The source of this TCR beta chain is a study of T cell responses to AZD1222 COVID-19 vaccine. Sequenced by immunoSEQ multiplex PCR; TCRdb stores in-frame clones only, minus some. The table includes roughly 130,000 clones, roughly 87% detected once. CDR1 and CDR2 from the germline V gene are SQVTM and ANQGSEA. The CDR3 spans 12 residues. Between the trimmed V and J ends, which lost 2 bases and 3 bases, there was a span of 7 bases. The sequenced sample was peripheral blood, obtained on day 0 of AZD1222 vaccination. The gene calls are TRBV29-1 and TRBJ2-5; D not certain. The sequence came from an adult in good health. CDR3 loop: CSVEWAEETQYF. DNA of the CDR3: TGCAGCGTTGAATGGGCTGAAGAGACCCAGTACTTC.